Reported below is one T cell receptor beta chain. Its antigen remains unknown. The PCR contained 60 Vbeta and 13 Jbeta primers. Measured with immunoSEQ multiplex PCR; TCRdb has only the in-frame clones, and not every one. This sample has 90,000 to 140,000 clones, with more than 60% found just once. This sample was taken from a study of cytomegalovirus exposure and HLA in healthy donors. The V gene's germline CDR1 is LNHDA and CDR2 SQIVND (reference sequence). CDR3 length: 15 residues. V lost 1 base, J lost 6 bases, and 10 bases lay in between. Regarding donors, all were healthy bone marrow donors. Study-level findings and limits: Analyses of presence/absence relied on an assumption of roughly uniform sequencing depth across donors. Three CMV-associated chains were confirmed in vitro to be specific for CMV antigens. Whilst most TCR sequences proved rare, a subset of public TCRs occurred across many donors.

This rearrangement joins TRBV19 to TRBJ1-6; D remains unclear. The receptor was isolated from a man between 25 and 39 years old in good health and CMV-seronegative. The sequenced material came from PBMCs. The CDR3 region has the DNA TGTGCCAGTAGTATAGGGGCAGAATTTAATTCACCCCTCCACTTT. It yields the protein CASSIGAEFNSPLHF.